These 29 T cell receptor beta chains originate from one sample sequenced in a study of blood T cells in healthy people across ages. A second about 7 to 11 cycle PCR used barcoded and J-beta primers. TCRdb processed the 5' RACE reads anew with MiXCR; each CDR3 protein has one entry. The sample shows about 800,000 distinct CDR3 sequences, 20% to 30% of them seen only once. This sample also belongs to another study, concerning T cells of mothers and their children.

The sequencing sample was made of blood. Receptor source: a boy younger than 18 in good health.

This clonotype was picked up many times. This rearrangement joins TRBV4-1 to TRBJ2-1; 9 bases match TRBD2. The junction had 4 bases not matched to a gene; V was cut back by 4 bases and J by 3 bases. CDR3 size: 15 residues. Germline V gives CDR1 MGHRA, CDR2 YSYEKL. CDR3: CASSPTSGNYNEQFF. The CDR3 DNA follows: TGCGCCAGCAGCCCGACTAGCGGCAACTACAATGAGCAGTTCTTC.

This chain connects TRBV28 to TRBJ2-5; D unresolved. Deletions cut 5 bases from V and 5 bases from J, with 18 bases between. Germline CDR1 and CDR2: MDHEN and SYDVKM. CDR3 length: 15 amino acids. CDR3 bases: TGTGCCAGCAGTCCCCCCCTCCGGTCCGGGGAGACCCAGTACTTC. Translating it yields CASSPPLRSGETQYF.

In its sample, this clonotype was seen a few times. V and J are TRBV3-1 and TRBJ1-2; D unclear. The CDR3 is made up of 15 amino acids. V was cut by 4 bases and J by 0 bases, with 12 bases left in between. Germline assignment: CDR1 LGHDT and CDR2 YNNKEL (reference sequence). CDR3 sequence: CASSRTTITNYGYTF. CDR3 nucleotide sequence: TGTGCCAGCAGCCGGACTACAATTACTAACTATGGCTACACCTTC.

The chain combines TRBV29-1 with TRBJ1-2; D remains ambiguous. CDR1 is SQVTM, CDR2 ANQGSEA, per germline. The CDR3 loop spans 9 amino acids. As DNA, the CDR3 is TGCAGTTTCGACTATGGCTACACCTTC. Translation gives CSFDYGYTF.

The chain joins TRBV7-8 to TRBJ2-3; 10 nucleotides line up with TRBD2. The CDR3 runs to 16 residues. The V segment lost 4 bases and the J segment 1 base; nucleotides outside the gene matches: 5. The germline gives CDR1 SGHVS, CDR2 FQNEAQ. CDR3 loop: CASSYTSGAGTDTQYF. DNA of the CDR3: TGTGCCAGCAGCTACACTAGCGGGGCCGGCACAGATACGCAGTATTTT.

In its sample, this clonotype was seen a few times. The V gene is TRBV7-2, the J gene TRBJ1-1, with D possibly matching TRBD1 (5 bases). Trimming removed 4 bases at V and 4 bases at J, with 22 bases between. From germline, CDR1 is SGHTA and CDR2 FQGNSA. The CDR3 consists of 17 residues. CDR3 sequence: CASSSTLLTARSTEAFF. The CDR3 bases are TGTGCCAGCAGCTCTACCCTACTGACAGCGCGGAGCACTGAAGCTTTCTTT.

This clonotype has at least ten counts. The V gene is TRBV7-9, the J gene TRBJ2-2, with D perhaps TRBD1 (5 bases). From germline, CDR1 is SEHNR and CDR2 FQNEAQ (reference sequence). The V gene lost 6 bases and the J gene lost 1 base, with 9 bases spanning the gap. This CDR3 region has 14 residues. The CDR3 here is CASSPQGNTGELFF. CDR3 DNA sequence: TGTGCCAGCAGTCCCCAGGGGAACACCGGGGAGCTGTTTTTT. The full variable domain, in which reference TRBV7-9 and TRBJ2-2 provide the parts outside the CDR3, is DTGVSQNPRHKITKRGQNVTFRCDPISEHNRLYWYRQTLGQGPEFLTYFQNEAQLEKSRLLSDRFSAERPKGSFSTLEIQRTEQGDSAMYLCASSPQGNTGELFFGEGSRLTVL.

Regarding this clonotype: No conserved phenylalanine or tryptophan is present at the end of the CDR3, so a read error is the likely explanation. The chain employs TRBV29-1 and TRBJ2-3; D is possibly TRBD2 (6 bases). Trimming shortened V by 4 bases and J by 5 bases, and 16 bases separated the two germline ends. CDR3 length: 14 amino acids. Germline assignment: CDR1 SQVTM and CDR2 ANQGSEA. The CDR3 DNA reads as TGCAGCGTTGTCCTCCGGGACTCTGGAGATACGCAGTATCTT. Protein product: CSVVLRDSGDTQYL.

This chain links TRBV6-5 with TRBJ2-5; no clear D gene. This CDR3 is 14 amino acids long. CDR1 is MNHEY, CDR2 SVGAGI, per germline. The germline V and J ends were trimmed by 0 bases and 4 bases, with 9 bases remaining between them. CDR3 region: CASSYSWYGETQYF. In DNA, the CDR3 is TGTGCCAGCAGTTACTCCTGGTATGGAGAGACCCAGTACTTC.

This chain joins TRBV9 and TRBJ2-7; 7 nucleotides agree with TRBD1. The CDR3 contains 15 residues. The V segment lost 4 bases and the J segment 2 bases; nucleotides outside the gene matches: 9. Germline assignment: CDR1 SGDLS and CDR2 YYNGEE. Here the CDR3 reads CASSPRTGQPYEQYF. CDR3 sequence (DNA): TGTGCCAGCAGCCCACGGACAGGCCAGCCCTACGAGCAGTACTTC. Based on the CDR3 plus reference TRBV9 and TRBJ2-7, the full variable domain is DSGVTQTPKHLITATGQRVTLRCSPRSGDLSVYWYQQSLDQGLQFLIQYYNGEERAKGNILERFSAQQFPDLHSELNLSSLELGDSALYFCASSPRTGQPYEQYFGPGTRLTVT.

In its sample, this clonotype was seen a few times. The chain couples TRBV7-9 to TRBJ1-4; the match to TRBD1 covers 11 bases. Trimming took 3 bases from V and 0 from J; bases not matched to a gene: 6. The CDR3 runs 18 residues. Germline CDR1 and CDR2: SEHNR and FQNEAQ (reference sequence). The CDR3 DNA follows: TGTGCCAGCAGCTTCCGGGACAGGGGGTTTGCAACTAATGAAAAACTGTTTTTT. This sequence encodes CASSFRDRGFATNEKLFF.

The chain links TRBV12-3 or TRBV12-4 to TRBJ2-4, with D perhaps assigned TRBD1 or TRBD2 (5 bases each). The CDR3 has 16 amino acids. Trimming left V 0 bases short and J 3 bases short, with 12 bases between. The CDR3 sequence is CASSLAGVGSKNIQYF. The CDR3 region has the DNA TGTGCCAGCAGTTTAGCGGGGGTTGGGAGCAAAAACATTCAGTACTTC.

This sequence joins TRBV15 and TRBJ1-4, with 12 bases aligning to TRBD1. The CDR3 sequence is 17 residues long. The germline V gene has CDR1 LNHNV and CDR2 YYDKDF (reference sequence). V lost 5 bases and J lost 5; bases outside the gene matches: 9. The DNA for the CDR3 is TGTGCCACCAGCTTCCGGGACAGGGGGCTGTCCAATGAAAAACTGTTTTTT. This gives the protein CATSFRDRGLSNEKLFF.

This clonotype was detected a few times. Relative to the germline gene, one junction end is altered; a read error may explain this. This rearrangement joins TRBV28 to TRBJ2-5; 7 nucleotides align to TRBD2. Germline V gene lookup returns CDR1 MDHEN and CDR2 SYDVKM. The CDR3 has 13 amino acids. This chain's CDR3 is CASSSSGSFQLFF. The CDR3 region has the DNA TGTGCCAGCAGCTCTAGCGGTAGCTTCCAACTGTTCTTC. The full variable domain, its missing parts supplied by reference TRBV28 and TRBJ2-5, is DVKVTQSSRYLVKRTGEKVFLECVQDMDHENMFWYRQDPGLGLRLIYFSYDVKMKEKGDIPEGYSVSREKKERFSLILESASTNQTSMYLCASSSSGSFQLFFGPGTRLLVL.

The chain carries TRBV7-9 and TRBJ1-2; D possibly corresponds to TRBD1 (6 bases). Germline values: CDR1 SEHNR, CDR2 FQNEAQ (reference sequence). The CDR3 sequence is 17 residues long. Trimming pared 3 bases from V and 4 bases from J, leaving 21 bases between. CDR3 coding DNA: TGTGCCAGCAGCTTCGCCCAAGGCGGGACAACCTTCTATGGCTACACCTTC. Amino acid sequence: CASSFAQGGTTFYGYTF.

The table lists this clonotype with a few counts. The V gene is TRBV5-1, the J gene TRBJ2-7, with TRBD2 as a possible D gene (5 bases). The V gene lost 2 bases and the J gene lost 7 bases, with 16 bases spanning the gap. The CDR3 runs 14 residues. Germline CDR1 is SGHRS and CDR2 is YFSETQ. The CDR3 is CASSFVISRGEQYF. CDR3 DNA: TGCGCCAGCAGCTTCGTTATCTCGCGAGGGGAGCAGTACTTC.

The J gene is TRBJ2-1, the V gene TRBV12-3 or TRBV12-4; 13 bases fit TRBD2. With 8 bases clipped from V and 10 bases from J, the junction kept 11 bases outside the gene matches. The CDR3 runs to 15 residues. The CDR3 DNA sequence: TGTGCCAGCGGGGTCGGACTAGCGGGAGTATTAGAGCAGTTCTTC. Its translation is CASGVGLAGVLEQFF.

This clonotype has a handful of counts. V and J are TRBV20-1 and TRBJ1-6, with 10 bases lining up with TRBD1. CDR3 length: 17 amino acids. Trimming at V came to 6 bases and at J to 0 bases, leaving 8 bases not matched to a gene. Germline V CDR1 and CDR2: DFQATT, SNEGSKA (reference sequence). Written as DNA, the CDR3 is TGCAGTGCATCGGACAGGGGGATGGGCTCCTATAATTCACCCCTCCACTTT. Its protein is CSASDRGMGSYNSPLHF.

The CDR3 sequence: CSARVGRRYNEQFF. The CDR3 DNA reads as TGCAGTGCTAGAGTGGGCAGACGCTACAATGAGCAGTTCTTC. This chain links TRBV20-1 with TRBJ2-1; D not certain. CDR1 and CDR2 from the germline V gene are DFQATT and SNEGSKA (reference sequence). The CDR3 is 14 residues long. V gave up 1 base and J gave up 3 bases, with 10 bases separating them.

This chain joins TRBV7-6 and TRBJ1-1, with D possibly being TRBD1 (6 bases). Germline V gene lookup returns CDR1 SGHVS and CDR2 FNYEAQ. V was trimmed by 2 bases and J by 5 bases, leaving 15 bases between them. There are 15 residues in the CDR3. In nucleotides, the CDR3 is TGTGCCAGCAGCTTACTTTTAGGGAGGGGGACTGAAGCTTTCTTT. Protein: CASSLLLGRGTEAFF.

The CDR3 bases are TGTGCCAGCAGCCCCCGACTAGATGGCTACACCTTC. Amino acid sequence: CASSPRLDGYTF. The chain has TRBV13 and TRBJ1-2; no firm D call. This CDR3 contains 12 residues. CDR1 PRHDT and CDR2 FYEKMQ come from the germline V gene (reference sequence). V dropped 5 bases and J dropped 6 bases, with 10 bases sitting between them.

This clonotype was seen only a few times. This chain connects TRBV6-5 to TRBJ2-7; 10 nucleotides align to TRBD2. With the DNA end fitting TRBJ2-1 better, the J assignment may be wrong. Germline V gives CDR1 MNHEY, CDR2 SVGAGI. The CDR3 spans 19 residues. As DNA, the CDR3 is TGTGCCAGCAGTTACTCGATTATGGGAGCGGGGGGGCAAGACAATGAGCAGTTCTTC. Its protein is CASSYSIMGAGGQDNEQFF.

This clonotype was seen only a few times. The V and J genes are TRBV7-9 and TRBJ2-5; 10 positions agree with TRBD2. The junction had 9 bases not matched to a gene; V was cut back by 4 bases and J by 1 base. CDR1 is SEHNR, CDR2 FQNEAQ, per germline (reference sequence). CDR3 size: 17 residues. The CDR3 region is CASSSLAEREGQETQYF. As DNA, the CDR3 is TGTGCCAGCAGCTCCTTGGCAGAGCGGGAGGGCCAAGAGACCCAGTACTTC.

The rearrangement uses TRBV6-6 and TRBJ2-7, with 9 bases aligning to TRBD1. Germline-derived CDR1 and CDR2 are MNHNY and SVGAGI (reference sequence). Germline trimming cut 5 bases from V and 3 bases from J; bases unmatched to any gene: 5. The CDR3 loop spans 14 amino acids. CDR3 residues: CASSDYRGLYEQYF. The CDR3 coding sequence is TGTGCCAGCAGTGATTACAGGGGGCTCTACGAGCAGTACTTC.

This clonotype was counted between two and nine times. The genes are TRBV4-2 and TRBJ2-5; no clear D. Trimming removed 0 bases from V and 1 base from J, with 3 bases in between. CDR3 length: 13 residues. The germline V gene encodes CDR1 LGHNA and CDR2 YNFKEQ. CDR3 amino acids: CASSQDVQETQYF. In nucleotides, the CDR3 is TGTGCCAGCAGCCAAGACGTCCAAGAGACCCAGTACTTC.

In its sample, this clonotype was seen a few times. This chain uses TRBV10-3 with TRBJ2-7, with 9 bases fitting TRBD1. The CDR3 length is 13 residues. V shed 7 bases and J 5 bases; nucleotides not matched to a gene: 6. Looked up from germline, CDR1 is ENHRY and CDR2 is SYGVKD. The CDR3, as DNA: TGTGCCATCAATACAGGGGGCTTTAACGAGCAGTACTTC. Protein sequence: CAINTGGFNEQYF.

The chain links TRBV28 to TRBJ1-1; TRBD1 is a possible D gene (5 bases). The CDR3 sequence is 15 residues long. Germline loops: CDR1 MDHEN, CDR2 SYDVKM. The V gene lost 7 bases and the J gene lost 0 bases, with 15 bases spanning the gap. CDR3 nucleotides: TGTGCCAGCACCCGAACAACAGGCATGAACACTGAAGCTTTCTTT. It encodes CASTRTTGMNTEAFF.

This chain joins TRBV12-3 or TRBV12-4 and TRBJ2-1, with D possibly TRBD1 on 6 matching bases. V was pared by 1 base and J by 7 bases, with 17 bases between. The CDR3 extends over 16 amino acids. The chain's CDR3 is CASSLVGGSLSNEQFF. The CDR3 nucleotides are TGTGCCAGCAGTTTAGTTGGGGGCTCCCTCTCTAATGAGCAGTTCTTC.

This chain joins TRBV6-2 or TRBV6-3 and TRBJ2-5; D may match TRBD1 or TRBD2 (5 bases each). CDR3 size: 14 residues. In germline, CDR1 is MNHEY, CDR2 SVGEGT. Trimming removed 6 bases from V and 2 bases from J, with 13 bases in between. The CDR3 DNA reads TGTGCCAGCAGAAGGGACGGAATACAAGAGACCCAGTACTTC. This codes for CASRRDGIQETQYF.